This is a list of T cell receptor beta chains from one sample in a study of regulatory T cells in long-lasting Graves disease. TCRdb redid the calling of the multiplex PCR reads with MiXCR, one entry per CDR3 protein. Of under 400,000 distinct CDR3 sequences listed, approximately 15% were seen once; the top ten hold roughly 29%. The same sample was also studied in work on T cells in Graves' hyperthyroidism and ophthalmopathy.

The sequenced sample was peripheral blood mononuclear cells (PBMCs), obtained at new diagnosis, from a patient treated with antithyroid drugs. The source of these receptors is a man aged 40-49 years with Graves disease. CDR3s include the opening cysteine and the closing phenylalanine or tryptophan. Each record gives: CDR3 DNA, CDR3 protein, D gene, V gene, J gene, clone size. A D gene is named only where the DNA matches it firmly. Size is stated for part of the rows, as once, few or many counts, or as a class when the clone is expanded.

CDR3 DNA: TGTGCCAGCAGCAGAGACAGGATCTATGGCTACACCTTC
CDR3 protein: CASSRDRIYGYTF
D gene: NA
V gene: TRBV6-1
J gene: TRBJ1-2
clone size: NA

CDR3 DNA: TGTGCCACCAGTGATTCGAACACTGAAGCTTTCTTT
CDR3 protein: CATSDSNTEAFF
D gene: NA
V gene: TRBV24-1
J gene: TRBJ1-1
clone size: many

CDR3 DNA: TGTGCCAGCAGTTACCAAAGAGCGGGGGCAAACAATGAGCAGTTCTTC
CDR3 protein: CASSYQRAGANNEQFF
D gene: TRBD2
V gene: TRBV6-5
J gene: TRBJ2-1
clone size: many

CDR3 DNA: TGTGCCAGCAGTGAACAAGTCACCTATGGCTACACCTTC
CDR3 protein: CASSEQVTYGYTF
D gene: NA
V gene: TRBV2
J gene: TRBJ1-2
clone size: many

CDR3 DNA: TGCGCCAGCAGCCTCCCAAGGTTCGGTGGGATGAACACTGAAGCTTTCTTT
CDR3 protein: CASSLPRFGGMNTEAFF
D gene: NA
V gene: TRBV5-1
J gene: TRBJ1-1
clone size: NA

CDR3 DNA: TGCGCCAGCAGCCAAATTACAGGGAGCACCGGGGAGCTGTTTTTT
CDR3 protein: CASSQITGSTGELFF
D gene: NA
V gene: TRBV4-3
J gene: TRBJ2-2
clone size: NA

CDR3 DNA: TGTGCCAGCAGTGTGCAGCGGGGGGGTTCCTACGAGCAGTACTTC
CDR3 protein: CASSVQRGGSYEQYF
D gene: TRBD2
V gene: TRBV2
J gene: TRBJ2-7
clone size: many

CDR3 DNA: TGTGCCAGCAGTTTTATAGGACAGGGAGGCCAGCCCCAGCATTTT
CDR3 protein: CASSFIGQGGQPQHF
D gene: TRBD1
V gene: TRBV28
J gene: TRBJ1-5
clone size: many

CDR3 DNA: TGTGCCAGCAGCTTAGTGGCGGGTGCTATTAGCTCCTACGAGCAGTACTTC
CDR3 protein: CASSLVAGAISSYEQYF
D gene: NA
V gene: TRBV7-2
J gene: TRBJ2-7
clone size: few

CDR3 DNA: TGCAGTGCTAGAGATCCCGGCAGCTCCTACGAGCAGTACTTC
CDR3 protein: CSARDPGSSYEQYF
D gene: NA
V gene: TRBV20-1
J gene: TRBJ2-7
clone size: many

CDR3 DNA: TGTGCCAGCAGTTCCTCTGGGACAGCCTTTTCTGGCTACACCTTC
CDR3 protein: CASSSSGTAFSGYTF
D gene: TRBD1
V gene: TRBV27
J gene: TRBJ1-2
clone size: many

CDR3 DNA: TGCAGTGCTAGGCCATCGGCGGTGTCCTACAATGAGCAGTTCTTC
CDR3 protein: CSARPSAVSYNEQFF
D gene: NA
V gene: TRBV20-1
J gene: TRBJ2-1
clone size: many

CDR3 DNA: TGCGCCAGCAGCCCAGGGCATGGGGTCGACACAGATACGCAGTATTTT
CDR3 protein: CASSPGHGVDTDTQYF
D gene: NA
V gene: TRBV5-1
J gene: TRBJ2-3
clone size: many

CDR3 DNA: TGTGCCAGCAGCCGGGAGGCTTCACCCCTCCACTTT
CDR3 protein: CASSREASPLHF
D gene: NA
V gene: TRBV12-3/TRBV12-4
J gene: TRBJ1-6
clone size: NA

CDR3 DNA: TGTGCCACCAGCAGAGATGCAGGGCCTGGAAACACCATATATTTT
CDR3 protein: CATSRDAGPGNTIYF
D gene: NA
V gene: TRBV15
J gene: TRBJ1-3
clone size: NA

CDR3 DNA: TGTGCCAGCAGCACCGGGACTAGCGGGGGGGCCGCGGATACGCAGTATTTT
CDR3 protein: CASSTGTSGGAADTQYF
D gene: TRBD2
V gene: TRBV5-4
J gene: TRBJ2-3
clone size: NA

CDR3 DNA: TGCAGCGTTGCGGGGAGGGACAGGGTGAACACTGAAGCTTTCTTT
CDR3 protein: CSVAGRDRVNTEAFF
D gene: TRBD1
V gene: TRBV29-1
J gene: TRBJ1-1
clone size: many

CDR3 DNA: TGTGCCAGCAGTTTCGACAGGAGGAATGAAAAACTGTTTTTT
CDR3 protein: CASSFDRRNEKLFF
D gene: NA
V gene: TRBV27
J gene: TRBJ1-4
clone size: NA

CDR3 DNA: TGCGCCAGCAGCTTCTCCGGGACAGTACAAGAGACCCAGTACTTC
CDR3 protein: CASSFSGTVQETQYF
D gene: TRBD1
V gene: TRBV5-1
J gene: TRBJ2-5
clone size: few

CDR3 DNA: TGCAGTGCTACCCGCCGACAGGGTTGGGAGACCCAGTACTTC
CDR3 protein: CSATRRQGWETQYF
D gene: TRBD1
V gene: TRBV20-1
J gene: TRBJ2-5
clone size: NA

CDR3 DNA: TGCAGCGTGCGACTTCAGACGAACACTGAAGCTTTCTTT
CDR3 protein: CSVRLQTNTEAFF
D gene: NA
V gene: TRBV29-1
J gene: TRBJ1-1
clone size: many

CDR3 DNA: TGTGCCAGCATGAGGGGGGGGGGGAATGAGCAGTTCTTC
CDR3 protein: CASMRGGGNEQFF
D gene: NA
V gene: TRBV6-2/TRBV6-3
J gene: TRBJ2-1
clone size: many

CDR3 DNA: TGTGCCAGCAGCCCATGGGACAGGGCCTCTGGGGCCAACGTCCTGACTTTC
CDR3 protein: CASSPWDRASGANVLTF
D gene: TRBD1
V gene: TRBV5-1
J gene: TRBJ2-6
clone size: NA

CDR3 DNA: TGTGCCAGCCGGGACAGGGACATCTACGAGCAGTACTTC
CDR3 protein: CASRDRDIYEQYF
D gene: TRBD1
V gene: TRBV2
J gene: TRBJ2-7
clone size: NA

CDR3 DNA: TGCGCCAGCAGCTTGGCCGTCGAGGCTAGCACAGATACGCAGTATTTT
CDR3 protein: CASSLAVEASTDTQYF
D gene: NA
V gene: TRBV5-1
J gene: TRBJ2-3
clone size: many

CDR3 DNA: TGTGCCAGTCTCGGGACAGCTCAAGAGACCCAGTACTTC
CDR3 protein: CASLGTAQETQYF
D gene: TRBD1
V gene: TRBV2
J gene: TRBJ2-5
clone size: few

CDR3 DNA: TGTGCCAGCAGTTATATTACAGGGGCTCAGCCCCAGCATTTT
CDR3 protein: CASSYITGAQPQHF
D gene: TRBD1
V gene: TRBV6-2/TRBV6-3
J gene: TRBJ1-5
clone size: many

CDR3 DNA: TGTGCCAGCAGCTTATACCAGGGGGGTGAAGCTTTCTTT
CDR3 protein: CASSLYQGGEAFF
D gene: TRBD1
V gene: TRBV11-2
J gene: TRBJ1-1
clone size: many

CDR3 DNA: TGTGCCACCAGTGACATAAACAGGGGGCCCCAAGAGACCCAGTACTTC
CDR3 protein: CATSDINRGPQETQYF
D gene: TRBD1
V gene: TRBV24-1
J gene: TRBJ2-5
clone size: many

CDR3 DNA: TGTGCCAGCAGTGACCTAGGACAGTTCACTGAAGCTTTCTTT
CDR3 protein: CASSDLGQFTEAFF
D gene: NA
V gene: TRBV2
J gene: TRBJ1-1
clone size: many

CDR3 DNA: TGTGCCATCAGATACGAGAGTCAAGAGACCCAGTACTTC
CDR3 protein: CAIRYESQETQYF
D gene: NA
V gene: TRBV10-3
J gene: TRBJ2-5
clone size: few

CDR3 DNA: TGTGCCAGCAGTTATGGACAATCGGGACGTTCTACGGGGACCCAGTACTTC
CDR3 protein: CASSYGQSGRSTGTQYF
D gene: NA
V gene: TRBV6-2/TRBV6-3
J gene: TRBJ2-5
clone size: many

CDR3 DNA: TGTGCCAGCAGTGGACGAGTCGGGGGGGCTGAAGCTTTCTTT
CDR3 protein: CASSGRVGGAEAFF
D gene: NA
V gene: TRBV6-1
J gene: TRBJ1-1
clone size: many

CDR3 DNA: TGTGCCAGCGAGCGAGCGGTGACAAATCAGCCCCAGCATTTT
CDR3 protein: CASERAVTNQPQHF
D gene: NA
V gene: TRBV28
J gene: TRBJ1-5
clone size: many

CDR3 DNA: TGTGCCAGCAGTGTAAGGACAGCTAATGGCTACACCTTC
CDR3 protein: CASSVRTANGYTF
D gene: NA
V gene: TRBV2
J gene: TRBJ1-2
clone size: many

CDR3 DNA: TGCAGCGTTGCAACTAGCGGTAGCACAGATACGCAGTATTTT
CDR3 protein: CSVATSGSTDTQYF
D gene: TRBD2
V gene: TRBV29-1
J gene: TRBJ2-3
clone size: many

CDR3 DNA: TGTGCCACCGGACAGGGCTATAATTCACCCCTCCACTTT
CDR3 protein: CATGQGYNSPLHF
D gene: TRBD1
V gene: TRBV5-6
J gene: TRBJ1-6
clone size: NA

CDR3 DNA: TGTGCCAGCAGCTTAAACAGCGGCCCCTATGGCTACACCTTC
CDR3 protein: CASSLNSGPYGYTF
D gene: NA
V gene: TRBV7-2
J gene: TRBJ1-2
clone size: few

CDR3 DNA: TGCAGTGCCTCTTTGGACAGGATGGGAAACATTCAGTACTTC
CDR3 protein: CSASLDRMGNIQYF
D gene: TRBD1
V gene: TRBV20-1
J gene: TRBJ2-4
clone size: many

CDR3 DNA: TGTGCCAGCAGTTTACAGGGGGCGGGAGATACGCAGTATTTT
CDR3 protein: CASSLQGAGDTQYF
D gene: TRBD1
V gene: TRBV5-1
J gene: TRBJ2-3
clone size: many

CDR3 DNA: TGCGCCAGCAGCCACGTGGGCAGCAGGGTGCAGTACTTC
CDR3 protein: CASSHVGSRVQYF
D gene: NA
V gene: TRBV4-1
J gene: TRBJ2-7
clone size: NA

CDR3 DNA: TGTGCCAGCAGTTTAGGGGCCCAGGACGGCTATGGCTACACCTTC
CDR3 protein: CASSLGAQDGYGYTF
D gene: NA
V gene: TRBV27
J gene: TRBJ1-2
clone size: few

CDR3 DNA: TGTGCCAGCAGTTTACGACGGCATTTGCTTCCCCTCCACTTT
CDR3 protein: CASSLRRHLLPLHF
D gene: NA
V gene: TRBV12-3/TRBV12-4
J gene: TRBJ1-6
clone size: few

CDR3 DNA: TGTGCCAGCAGCCAAGTGGAGGGACAGGGAACCTACGAGCAGTACTTC
CDR3 protein: CASSQVEGQGTYEQYF
D gene: TRBD1
V gene: TRBV3-1
J gene: TRBJ2-7
clone size: many

CDR3 DNA: TGTGCCAGCAGCTTATGGGTCGGCGAAAACACCGGGGAGCTGTTTTTT
CDR3 protein: CASSLWVGENTGELFF
D gene: NA
V gene: TRBV13
J gene: TRBJ2-2
clone size: many

CDR3 DNA: TGTGCCAGCCTAGCCCAGGGGGGAGTTCATCTGGAAGAGACCCAATACTTC
CDR3 protein: CASLAQGGVHLEETQYF
D gene: NA
V gene: TRBV2
J gene: TRBJ2-1
clone size: NA